This T cell receptor beta chain was sequenced during a study of blood T cell repertoires in COVID-19. In the original workflow: Estimated nucleated cell counts came from reference gene primer amplification. Profiling relied on immunoSEQ multiplex PCR, and the TCRdb table lists in-frame clones only, not all of them. V and J calls and clone size are given by that table; D and trimming were obtained from the DNA. The sample records a few hundred thousand clones, roughly 86% being singletons. V lost 4 bases, J lost 6 bases, and 9 bases stayed unmatched. The CDR3 is made up of 15 amino acids. Germline V lookup: CDR1 MDHEN, CDR2 SYDVKM.

The sequencing input was peripheral blood. The TCR originated in a woman between 25 and 40 years old with COVID-19, enrolled during active disease. The chain joins TRBV28 to TRBJ2-5, with 9 bases fitting TRBD1. For the CDR3, the DNA is TGTGCCAGCAGTTCACGGACAGGGGCGGTAAAGACCCAGTACTTC. Amino acids: CASSSRTGAVKTQYF.